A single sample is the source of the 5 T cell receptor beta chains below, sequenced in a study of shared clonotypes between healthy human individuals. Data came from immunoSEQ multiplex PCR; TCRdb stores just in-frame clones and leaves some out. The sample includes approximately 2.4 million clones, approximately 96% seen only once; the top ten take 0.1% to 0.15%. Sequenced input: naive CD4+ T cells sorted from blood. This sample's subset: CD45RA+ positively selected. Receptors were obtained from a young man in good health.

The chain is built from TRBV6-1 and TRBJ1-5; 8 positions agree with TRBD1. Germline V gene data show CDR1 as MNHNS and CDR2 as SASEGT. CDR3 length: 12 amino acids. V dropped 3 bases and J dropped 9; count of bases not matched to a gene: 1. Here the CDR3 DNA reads TGTGCCAGCAGTGAGGACAGGGTGCCCCAGCATTTT. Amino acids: CASSEDRVPQHF.

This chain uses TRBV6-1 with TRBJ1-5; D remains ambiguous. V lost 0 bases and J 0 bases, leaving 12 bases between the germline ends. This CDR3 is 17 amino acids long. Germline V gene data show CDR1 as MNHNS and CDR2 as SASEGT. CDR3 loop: CASSEARQGNSNQPQHF. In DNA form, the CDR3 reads TGTGCCAGCAGTGAAGCTAGGCAAGGTAATAGCAATCAGCCCCAGCATTTT.

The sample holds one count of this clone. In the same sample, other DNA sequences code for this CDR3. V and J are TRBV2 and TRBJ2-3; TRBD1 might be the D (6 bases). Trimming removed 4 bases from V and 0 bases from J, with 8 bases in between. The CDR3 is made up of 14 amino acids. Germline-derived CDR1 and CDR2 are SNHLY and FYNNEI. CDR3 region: CASSVTGSTDTQYF. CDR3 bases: TGTGCCAGCAGTGTGACAGGTAGCACAGATACGCAGTATTTT. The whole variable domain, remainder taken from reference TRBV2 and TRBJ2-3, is EPEVTQTPSHQVTQMGQEVILRCVPISNHLYFYWYRQILGQKVEFLVSFYNNEISEKSEIFDDQFSVERPDGSNFTLKIRSTKLEDSAMYFCASSVTGSTDTQYFGPGTRLTVL.

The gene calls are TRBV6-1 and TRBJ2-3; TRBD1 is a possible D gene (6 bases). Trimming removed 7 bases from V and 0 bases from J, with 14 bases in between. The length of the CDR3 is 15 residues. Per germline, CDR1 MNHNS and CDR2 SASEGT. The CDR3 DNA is TGTGCCAGCATCGAACAGGGTACTAGCACAGATACGCAGTATTTT. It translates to CASIEQGTSTDTQYF.

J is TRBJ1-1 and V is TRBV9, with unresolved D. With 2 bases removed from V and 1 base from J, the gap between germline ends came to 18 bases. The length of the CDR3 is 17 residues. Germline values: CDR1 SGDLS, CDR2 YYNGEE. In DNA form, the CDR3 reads TGTGCCAGCAGCGTGGGGATAGAAGGGTCGTGGAACACTGAAGCTTTCTTT. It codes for CASSVGIEGSWNTEAFF.